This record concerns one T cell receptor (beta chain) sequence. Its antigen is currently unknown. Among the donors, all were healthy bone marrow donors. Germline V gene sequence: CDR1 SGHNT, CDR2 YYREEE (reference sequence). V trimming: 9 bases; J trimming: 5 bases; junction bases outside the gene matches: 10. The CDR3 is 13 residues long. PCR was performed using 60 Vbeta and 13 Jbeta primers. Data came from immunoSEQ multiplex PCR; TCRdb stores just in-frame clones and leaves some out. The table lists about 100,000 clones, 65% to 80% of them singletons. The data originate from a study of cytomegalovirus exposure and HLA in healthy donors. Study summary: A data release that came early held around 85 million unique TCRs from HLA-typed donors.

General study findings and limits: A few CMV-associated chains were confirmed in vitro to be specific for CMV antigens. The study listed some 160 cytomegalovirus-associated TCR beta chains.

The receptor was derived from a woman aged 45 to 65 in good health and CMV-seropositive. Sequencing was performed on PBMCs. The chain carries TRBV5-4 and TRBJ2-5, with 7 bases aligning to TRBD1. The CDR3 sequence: CATLLTGEETQYF. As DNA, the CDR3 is TGTGCCACCCTACTTACAGGGGAGGAGACCCAGTACTTC.